This T cell receptor (beta chain) was identified in a study of shared clonotypes between healthy human individuals. Findings and limits, study-wide: Limitation of the genetic and exposure-history diversity represented came from the few donors.

Per the germline V gene, CDR1 is DFQATT and CDR2 is SNEGSKA (reference sequence). The CDR3 has 11 residues. Trimming took 3 bases from V and 7 from J, leaving 10 bases between them. To note about this clone: Its antigen remains unidentified.

Methods used by the authors: Filtering of immunoSEQ junctional sequences could not match full-length read filtering. The repertoire was sequenced with immunoSEQ multiplex PCR; TCRdb's copy has only in-frame clones and lacks some. V, J and clone size derive from that table, while D and trimming were established from the DNA sequence. The data contain 400,000 to 500,000 clones, less than 80% of them seen just once; the ten biggest clones take up 10% to 15%. The specimen sequenced was PBMCs. The sequence was obtained from a woman between 35 and 50 years old in good health. Some clones in this sample may be carry-over from other donors' samples. V is TRBV20-1 and J is TRBJ2-7, with a weak D call TRBD2 (6 bases). This chain's CDR3 is CSASRGGEQYF. In DNA form, the CDR3 reads TGCAGTGCTAGTCGTGGGGGGGAGCAGTACTTC.